These 25 T cell receptor beta chains share one sample of origin, sequenced in a study of a mutant IDH1 vaccine in newly diagnosed glioma. Their antigens remain unidentified. Time point meaning: week 35, safety follow-up. Every vaccine dose comprised 300 ug of mutant IDH1 20-mer peptide plus topical imiquimod. Generated by immunoSEQ multiplex PCR, the TCRdb table keeps only in-frame clones and is missing some. The data contain tens of thousands of clones, roughly 83% of them singletons. Sequencing was performed on PBMCs, taken from a glioma patient whose treatment included an IDH1 peptide vaccine. These receptors all stem from a man aged 18 to 30 with glioma.

This clone was observed a single time. This sequence joins TRBV6-4 and TRBJ1-2; D might be TRBD1 (5 bases). Germline V gives CDR1 MRHNA, CDR2 SNTAGT. V was pared by 4 bases and J by 3 bases, with 9 bases between. The CDR3 length is 13 residues. The CDR3 DNA sequence: TGTGCCAGCAGTGCGCAGGGACACTATGGCTACACCTTC. Translated: CASSAQGHYGYTF.

The chain links TRBV6-1 to TRBJ2-1; the match to TRBD1 covers 9 bases. Germline lookup yields CDR1 MNHNS and CDR2 SASEGT. This CDR3 has 13 amino acids. The ends lost 6 bases at V and 4 bases at J; junction bases unmatched: 1. The CDR3 DNA reads TGTGCCAGCAGCGGGACAGGGTACAATGAGCAGTTCTTC. Its protein is CASSGTGYNEQFF.

J is TRBJ2-7 and V is TRBV9; D tentatively reads TRBD1 or TRBD2 (6 bases each). V was pared by 3 bases and J by 2 bases, with 12 bases between. Germline loops: CDR1 SGDLS, CDR2 YYNGEE. This CDR3 is 14 amino acids long. The CDR3 protein is CASSARGGTYEQYF. The DNA for the CDR3 is TGTGCCAGCAGCGCCAGAGGGGGGACCTACGAGCAGTACTTC.

J is TRBJ1-3 and V is TRBV4-1; tentatively, D is TRBD1 (6 bases). Trimming pared 2 bases from V and 5 bases from J, leaving 16 bases between. This CDR3 is 16 amino acids long. The germline CDR1 and CDR2 sequences are MGHRA and YSYEKL. Written as DNA, the CDR3 is TGCGCCAGCAGCCAATCTCCGCCGACAGGACGAAACACCATATATTTT. It encodes CASSQSPPTGRNTIYF.

CDR3 amino acids: CASSQDGGGDQPQHF. The CDR3 coding sequence is TGCGCCAGCAGCCAAGATGGCGGGGGTGATCAGCCCCAGCATTTT. The chain links TRBV4-3 to TRBJ1-5, with D perhaps TRBD1 (5 bases). Germline loops: CDR1 LGHNA, CDR2 YSLEER. V lost 0 bases, J lost 5 bases, and 11 bases lay in between. The CDR3 runs 15 residues.

V and J are TRBV9 and TRBJ2-2; 7 nucleotides match TRBD1. Germline V gene lookup returns CDR1 SGDLS and CDR2 YYNGEE. With V trimmed by 3 bases and J by 1 base, 3 bases remained unmatched. This CDR3 has 15 residues. The CDR3, as DNA: TGTGCCAGCAGCGCCCGGGACAGGAACACCGGGGAGCTGTTTTTT. It yields the protein CASSARDRNTGELFF.

There are a few counts of this clone. The chain employs TRBV27 and TRBJ2-1; TRBD2 aligns across 10 bases. CDR1 and CDR2 (germline): MNHEY, SMNVEV (reference sequence). The junction had 22 bases not matched to a gene; V was cut back by 6 bases and J by 5 bases. CDR3 length: 20 residues. For the CDR3, the DNA is TGTGCCAGCAGCCTATACGGGGGCCCTAGCGGGAGATATGGGAACAATGAGCAGTTCTTC. Protein product: CASSLYGGPSGRYGNNEQFF.

J is TRBJ1-6 and V is TRBV25-1; a possible D gene is TRBD1 (5 bases). V was trimmed by 4 bases and J by 6 bases, leaving 13 bases between them. There are 15 residues in the CDR3. The germline V gene has CDR1 MGHDK and CDR2 SYGVNS. CDR3 DNA: TGTGCCAGCAGTGGATGGGGCCGGGGTAATTCACCCCTCCACTTT. It translates to CASSGWGRGNSPLHF.

This chain joins TRBV2 and TRBJ1-6; 11 bases map to TRBD1. This CDR3 has 16 residues. V shed 4 bases and J 6 bases; nucleotides not matched to a gene: 5. Germline values: CDR1 SNHLY, CDR2 FYNNEI. Written as DNA, the CDR3 is TGTGCCAGCAGTGCTTGGACAGGGGGCACTAATTCACCCCTCCACTTT. It is translated as CASSAWTGGTNSPLHF.

The J gene is TRBJ1-5, the V gene TRBV27; D unresolved. This CDR3 has 16 residues. The germline CDR1 and CDR2 sequences are MNHEY and SMNVEV (reference sequence). V was pared by 3 bases and J by 2 bases, with 14 bases between. In DNA form, the CDR3 reads TGTGCCAGCAGTTTCCTGACCCCGTTGGGCAATCAGCCCCAGCATTTT. The encoded protein is CASSFLTPLGNQPQHF.

The rearrangement joins TRBV28 to TRBJ1-2; TRBD1 is a possible D gene (5 bases). Germline V gives CDR1 MDHEN, CDR2 SYDVKM. The CDR3 length is 13 residues. V dropped 7 bases and J dropped 8 bases, with 17 bases sitting between them. In DNA, the CDR3 is TGTGCCAGCACCGTGGCGGGGGGGTGGGGCTACACCTTC. It is translated as CASTVAGGWGYTF.

A single count supports this clone. This rearrangement joins TRBV20-1 to TRBJ1-6; 7 nucleotides line up with TRBD1. With 3 bases clipped from V and 18 bases from J, the junction kept 8 bases outside the gene matches. This CDR3 is built from 11 residues. Germline V CDR1 and CDR2: DFQATT, SNEGSKA (reference sequence). The CDR3 bases are TGCAGTGCTAGGGGTCGCAGGGGGTCCCACTTT. Protein product: CSARGRRGSHF.

The genes are TRBV29-1 and TRBJ1-2; D may be TRBD1 (6 bases). V was cut by 5 bases and J by 8 bases, with 27 bases left in between. The V gene's germline CDR1 is SQVTM and CDR2 ANQGSEA. CDR3 length: 16 residues. This CDR3 reads CSVLGGEGGRSRGYTF. DNA of the CDR3: TGCAGCGTTTTGGGTGGAGAGGGGGGACGATCCAGAGGCTACACCTTC.

The rearrangement uses TRBV19 and TRBJ2-7, with TRBD2 matching 11 bases. Germline lookup yields CDR1 LNHDA and CDR2 SQIVND (reference sequence). The ends lost 6 bases at V and 3 bases at J; junction bases unmatched: 10. The CDR3 contains 16 residues. The CDR3 loop reads CASSPPGTSGYYEQYF. For the CDR3, the DNA is TGTGCCAGTAGCCCTCCCGGGACTAGCGGCTACTACGAGCAGTACTTC.

The chain couples TRBV29-1 to TRBJ1-3; D is undetermined. Germline-derived CDR1 and CDR2 are SQVTM and ANQGSEA. The CDR3 has 16 amino acids. V dropped 0 bases and J dropped 1 base, with 13 bases sitting between them. CDR3 nucleotides: TGCAGCGTTGAAGATTCACCCAAACGGTCTGGAAACACCATATATTTT. Its protein is CSVEDSPKRSGNTIYF.

This clone was observed once. V usage is TRBV5-1 and J usage is TRBJ2-7; 10 nucleotides line up with TRBD2. The germline CDR1 and CDR2 sequences are SGHRS and YFSETQ. V lost 3 bases to trimming and J lost 2 bases; unmatched junction nucleotides: 5. The CDR3 runs 15 residues. Here the CDR3 reads CASSSSGGATYEQYF. The CDR3 coding sequence is TGCGCCAGCAGCTCTAGCGGGGGCGCTACCTACGAGCAGTACTTC.

This clone appeared a few times. The chain combines TRBV4-2 with TRBJ1-1, with D uncertain. The CDR3 runs 14 residues. V lost 0 bases and J lost 0, with 5 bases in between. Germline lookup yields CDR1 LGHNA and CDR2 YNFKEQ. CDR3 region: CASSQEGMNTEAFF. CDR3 DNA sequence: TGTGCCAGCAGCCAAGAGGGGATGAACACTGAAGCTTTCTTT.

V gene TRBV7-2 combines with J gene TRBJ2-2; TRBD2 matches at 9 bases. V was pared by 5 bases and J by 1 base, with 8 bases of the junction left unmatched. Germline-derived CDR1 and CDR2 are SGHTA and FQGNSA. This CDR3 comprises 17 residues. The CDR3 bases are TGTGCCAGCAGCCCTCAAGGCGGGAGGGTGAACACCGGGGAGCTGTTTTTT. It is translated as CASSPQGGRVNTGELFF.

CDR3 coding DNA: TGTGCCAGCAGCCCCTCCGGAGCTGAAGCTTTCTTT. This gives the protein CASSPSGAEAFF. This chain uses TRBV7-9 with TRBJ1-1, with D unclear. V was cut by 5 bases and J by 6 bases, with 10 bases left in between. The CDR3 loop spans 12 amino acids. CDR1 and CDR2 (germline): SEHNR, FQNEAQ (reference sequence).

The genes are TRBV27 and TRBJ2-2; 10 bases are a match to TRBD2. The CDR3 is 15 residues long. Germline V gene sequence: CDR1 MNHEY, CDR2 SMNVEV (reference sequence). The trim removed 11 bases at V and 4 bases at J, leaving 10 bases unmatched. The CDR3 here is CASLGLAGATGELFF. The CDR3 nucleotides read TGTGCCTCCCTGGGCCTAGCGGGAGCCACCGGGGAGCTGTTTTTT.

The chain employs TRBV6-1 and TRBJ1-1; TRBD1 matches at 12 bases. Germline V lookup: CDR1 MNHNS, CDR2 SASEGT. This CDR3 has 15 residues. The J segment lost 10 bases and the V segment lost 6 bases, leaving 12 bases of the junction unmatched. In nucleotides, the CDR3 is TGTGCCAGCAGGGATAGGGGACAGGGGGCGCAGGCAGCTTTCTTT. Its protein product is CASRDRGQGAQAAFF.

This clone was counted a single time. The V call is TRBV7-2, the J call TRBJ1-1; D not resolved. This CDR3 is 14 amino acids long. V was trimmed by 5 bases and J by 0 bases, leaving 10 bases between them. Looked up from germline, CDR1 is SGHTA and CDR2 is FQGNSA. This chain's CDR3 is CASSRGGVNTEAFF. CDR3 DNA sequence: TGTGCCAGCAGCCGAGGTGGGGTGAACACTGAAGCTTTCTTT.

This clone was seen a few times. The rearrangement links TRBV4-2 to TRBJ1-1, with D hard to call. The CDR3 is 15 residues long. V was cut by 0 bases and J by 5 bases, with 13 bases left in between. The germline CDR1 and CDR2 sequences are LGHNA and YNFKEQ. The CDR3 loop reads CASSQEARARTEAFF. The CDR3 DNA reads as TGTGCCAGCAGCCAAGAGGCAAGGGCGCGTACTGAAGCTTTCTTT.

This clone appeared once. The V call is TRBV29-1, the J call TRBJ2-7, with D possibly TRBD2 on 6 matching bases. Germline V gene lookup returns CDR1 SQVTM and CDR2 ANQGSEA. Trimming took off 6 bases at V and 5 bases at J, with 26 bases between the two ends. The length of the CDR3 is 16 residues. The CDR3 DNA sequence: TGCAGCGTCCAGGGAGATCGCGGGGCGGGAAGGCACGAGCAGTACTTC. Protein product: CSVQGDRGAGRHEQYF.

V usage is TRBV7-9 and J usage is TRBJ1-2; D is perhaps TRBD1 (6 bases). Germline-derived CDR1 and CDR2 are SEHNR and FQNEAQ (reference sequence). The CDR3 is made up of 14 amino acids. The ends were cut back, 5 bases at V and 4 bases at J, with 14 bases in the middle. CDR3 protein: CASSPPGGGYGYTF. In DNA form, the CDR3 reads TGTGCCAGCAGCCCCCCGGGGGGCGGCTATGGCTACACCTTC.